This is a list of T cell receptor beta chains from one sample in a study of blood T cell repertoires in COVID-19. Libraries were prepared by immunoSEQ multiplex PCR; TCRdb keeps only in-frame clonotypes and omits some of them. The sample includes 400,000 to 550,000 clones, roughly 91% of them seen just once. Sequencing was done on a sample of peripheral blood. Receptors originate from a young woman with acute or convalescent COVID-19. Both conserved end residues are part of each CDR3. The D gene is left open where the match is weak. The size of a clone is reported for some rows only, either as once, few or many, or as a class for expanded clones.

CDR3 length: 15
J gene: TRBJ1-1
V gene: TRBV2
D gene: TRBD1
clone size: few
CDR3 DNA: TGTGCCATGCCGGGGACAGGGGAATTTGATCCTGAAGCTTTCTTT
CDR3 protein: CAMPGTGEFDPEAFF

CDR3 length: 14
J gene: TRBJ1-6
V gene: TRBV27
D gene: TRBD1
clone size: -
CDR3 DNA: TGTGCCAGCAGTTCCGACAGGGGGCAATCACCCCTCCACTTT
CDR3 protein: CASSSDRGQSPLHF

CDR3 length: 11
J gene: TRBJ2-7
V gene: TRBV7-8
D gene: -
clone size: once
CDR3 DNA: TGTGCCAGCAGCTCAACCTACGAGCAGTACTTC
CDR3 protein: CASSSTYEQYF

CDR3 length: 16
J gene: TRBJ2-3
V gene: TRBV4-1
D gene: TRBD2
clone size: -
CDR3 DNA: TGCGCCAGCAGCCAACCGCGCGGGGGGGTCACAGATACGCAGTATTTT
CDR3 protein: CASSQPRGGVTDTQYF

CDR3 length: 15
J gene: TRBJ2-7
V gene: TRBV4-1
D gene: TRBD2
clone size: once
CDR3 DNA: TGCGCCAGCAGCCAACCTTGGGCGGGGGTGTACGAGCAGTACTTC
CDR3 protein: CASSQPWAGVYEQYF

CDR3 length: 14
J gene: TRBJ2-7
V gene: TRBV4-1
D gene: TRBD1
clone size: -
CDR3 DNA: TGCGCCAGCAGCCAAGTTCAGGGGGCAGGTGAGCAGTACTTC
CDR3 protein: CASSQVQGAGEQYF

CDR3 length: 12
J gene: TRBJ2-5
V gene: TRBV29-1
D gene: -
clone size: -
CDR3 DNA: TGCAGCACACGCGGAGGGGGCGAGACCCAGTACTTC
CDR3 protein: CSTRGGGETQYF

CDR3 length: 12
J gene: TRBJ1-2
V gene: TRBV6-5
D gene: -
clone size: -
CDR3 DNA: TGTGCCAGCAGAAACGCTCAAGCAGGCTACACCTTC
CDR3 protein: CASRNAQAGYTF

CDR3 length: 14
J gene: TRBJ2-7
V gene: TRBV2
D gene: TRBD1
clone size: few
CDR3 DNA: TGTGCCAGCAGGGACCGGGACAGAACCTACGAGCAGTACTTC
CDR3 protein: CASRDRDRTYEQYF

CDR3 length: 15
J gene: TRBJ1-2
V gene: TRBV6-6
D gene: -
clone size: -
CDR3 DNA: TGTGCCAGCAGTTACGAAAGGTTGTCTAGCTATGGCTACACCTTC
CDR3 protein: CASSYERLSSYGYTF

CDR3 length: 14
J gene: TRBJ2-1
V gene: TRBV7-9
D gene: -
clone size: -
CDR3 DNA: TGTGCCAGCAGCCTCGGTGGGGGGACCTCGGAGCAGTTCTTC
CDR3 protein: CASSLGGGTSEQFF

CDR3 length: 14
J gene: TRBJ1-5
V gene: TRBV6-5
D gene: TRBD1
clone size: -
CDR3 DNA: TGTGCCAGCAGCCTCCTCAGGGGGGATCAGCCCCAGCATTTT
CDR3 protein: CASSLLRGDQPQHF

CDR3 length: 12
J gene: TRBJ2-2
V gene: TRBV3-1/TRBV3-2
D gene: -
clone size: -
CDR3 DNA: TGTGCCAGCAGCCACGGGAAGGGGGAGCTGTTTTTT
CDR3 protein: CASSHGKGELFF

CDR3 length: 11
J gene: TRBJ2-7
V gene: TRBV12-5
D gene: -
clone size: -
CDR3 DNA: TGTGCTAGTGCCCGAGGGGGCGAGCAGTACTTC
CDR3 protein: CASARGGEQYF

CDR3 length: 13
J gene: TRBJ1-5
V gene: TRBV7-2
D gene: -
clone size: once
CDR3 DNA: TGTGCCAGCAGCCCGCCGGGGAACCAGCCCCAGCATTTT
CDR3 protein: CASSPPGNQPQHF

CDR3 length: 16
J gene: TRBJ1-2
V gene: TRBV7-9
D gene: -
clone size: -
CDR3 DNA: TGTGCCACCGGCTCGTCGGCCCGGGACATAACATATGGCTACACCTTC
CDR3 protein: CATGSSARDITYGYTF

CDR3 length: 16
J gene: TRBJ1-3
V gene: TRBV5-1
D gene: -
clone size: -
CDR3 DNA: TGCGCCAGCAGCTCGGGGGGAACAGGGTACACGGACACCATATATTTT
CDR3 protein: CASSSGGTGYTDTIYF

CDR3 length: 15
J gene: TRBJ1-6
V gene: TRBV9
D gene: TRBD1
clone size: -
CDR3 DNA: TGTGCCAGCAGCCTAATAGACAGGGTTGGCTCACCCCTCCACTTT
CDR3 protein: CASSLIDRVGSPLHF

CDR3 length: 14
J gene: TRBJ1-5
V gene: TRBV14
D gene: -
clone size: -
CDR3 DNA: TGTGCCAGCAGCCTTAACAGGGTTAATCAGCCCCAGCATTTT
CDR3 protein: CASSLNRVNQPQHF

CDR3 length: 16
J gene: TRBJ2-5
V gene: TRBV18
D gene: TRBD2
clone size: -
CDR3 DNA: TGTGCCAGCTCACCAAGGCTAGCGGGGGGCCAAGAGACCCAGTACTTC
CDR3 protein: CASSPRLAGGQETQYF

CDR3 length: 15
J gene: TRBJ2-7
V gene: TRBV5-1
D gene: TRBD1
clone size: -
CDR3 DNA: TGCGCCAGCAGGGATGGGACAGCCCCCTCCTACGAGCAGTACTTC
CDR3 protein: CASRDGTAPSYEQYF

CDR3 length: 15
J gene: TRBJ1-6
V gene: TRBV6-5
D gene: -
clone size: -
CDR3 DNA: TGTGCCAGCAGTTACTCTACAGGGAAGAATTCACCCCTCCACTTT
CDR3 protein: CASSYSTGKNSPLHF

CDR3 length: 16
J gene: TRBJ1-3
V gene: TRBV25-1
D gene: TRBD1
clone size: -
CDR3 DNA: TGTGCCAGCAAAGGACAGGGGATGTTCTCTGGAAACACCATATATTTT
CDR3 protein: CASKGQGMFSGNTIYF

CDR3 length: 15
J gene: TRBJ2-4
V gene: TRBV4-1
D gene: TRBD2
clone size: -
CDR3 DNA: TGCGCCAGCAGCCAAGTCGGGGGGGCCAAAAACATTCAGTACTTC
CDR3 protein: CASSQVGGAKNIQYF

CDR3 length: 15
J gene: TRBJ1-2
V gene: TRBV29-1
D gene: -
clone size: -
CDR3 DNA: TGCAGCGGGGCAGGGTTGGAGAGGAATCTGGATGGCTACACCTTC
CDR3 protein: CSGAGLERNLDGYTF

CDR3 length: 12
J gene: TRBJ1-2
V gene: TRBV30
D gene: -
clone size: once
CDR3 DNA: TGTGCCATGGAGGGCAGTAACTATGGCTACACCTTC
CDR3 protein: CAMEGSNYGYTF

CDR3 length: 15
J gene: TRBJ2-7
V gene: TRBV7-9
D gene: -
clone size: -
CDR3 DNA: TGTGCCAGCAGCCCCCAGGACACCAAAAGACGAGAGCAGTACTTC
CDR3 protein: CASSPQDTKRREQYF

CDR3 length: 17
J gene: TRBJ1-4
V gene: TRBV7-9
D gene: -
clone size: -
CDR3 DNA: TGTGCCAGCAGCCGCGGGATGAGATCTACCTCATCCCAAAAACTGTTTTTT
CDR3 protein: CASSRGMRSTSSQKLFF

CDR3 length: 12
J gene: TRBJ1-2
V gene: TRBV30
D gene: -
clone size: -
CDR3 DNA: TGTGCCTGGTCGGACAGCTTCTATGGCTACACCTTC
CDR3 protein: CAWSDSFYGYTF

CDR3 length: 16
J gene: TRBJ2-2
V gene: TRBV2
D gene: -
clone size: -
CDR3 DNA: TGTGCCAGCAGTGAGGGAGCGACAGGTTTCGCCGGGGAGCTGTTTTTT
CDR3 protein: CASSEGATGFAGELFF

CDR3 length: 15
J gene: TRBJ1-2
V gene: TRBV7-6
D gene: -
clone size: -
CDR3 DNA: TGTGCCAGCAGTTTAACCTCCGGGACTTCCTATGGCTACACCTTC
CDR3 protein: CASSLTSGTSYGYTF

CDR3 length: 16
J gene: TRBJ1-1
V gene: TRBV7-2
D gene: TRBD1
clone size: -
CDR3 DNA: TGTGCCAGCAGCTTAGCACCGGGACAGATGAACACTGAAGCTTTCTTT
CDR3 protein: CASSLAPGQMNTEAFF

CDR3 length: 16
J gene: TRBJ2-2
V gene: TRBV5-6
D gene: TRBD1
clone size: -
CDR3 DNA: TGTGCCAGCAGCGCCCCTACAGGGGTCAACACCGGGGAGCTGTTTTTT
CDR3 protein: CASSAPTGVNTGELFF

CDR3 length: 15
J gene: TRBJ2-2
V gene: TRBV7-7
D gene: -
clone size: -
CDR3 DNA: TGTGCCAGCAGCCCCGATCAAAGTGGAGGCGGGGAGCTGTTTTTT
CDR3 protein: CASSPDQSGGGELFF

CDR3 length: 16
J gene: TRBJ2-1
V gene: TRBV5-1
D gene: -
clone size: -
CDR3 DNA: TGCGCCAGCAGCTTAGGGGGATCCAGCTCCTACAATGAGCAGTTCTTC
CDR3 protein: CASSLGGSSSYNEQFF

CDR3 length: 15
J gene: TRBJ1-6
V gene: TRBV11-2
D gene: TRBD1
clone size: -
CDR3 DNA: TGTGCCAGCAGCTTAGCAGGGGGCTATAATTCACCCCTCCACTTT
CDR3 protein: CASSLAGGYNSPLHF

CDR3 length: 14
J gene: TRBJ1-5
V gene: TRBV28
D gene: TRBD1
clone size: -
CDR3 DNA: TGTGCCAGTACCGGGACAGTGGGAAATCAGCCCCAGCATTTT
CDR3 protein: CASTGTVGNQPQHF

CDR3 length: 14
J gene: TRBJ1-1
V gene: TRBV3-1/TRBV3-2
D gene: -
clone size: -
CDR3 DNA: TGTGCCAGCAGCCCCCAAACAGTGAACACTGAAGCTTTCTTT
CDR3 protein: CASSPQTVNTEAFF

CDR3 length: 13
J gene: TRBJ2-1
V gene: TRBV7-2
D gene: TRBD2
clone size: once
CDR3 DNA: TGTGCCAGCAGCTTCGAACTAGCGTCTGAGCAGTTCTTC
CDR3 protein: CASSFELASEQFF

CDR3 length: 16
J gene: TRBJ1-3
V gene: TRBV21-1
D gene: -
clone size: once
CDR3 DNA: TGTGCCAGCAGCGCCCGGGACAGGGGTGCGGGTTGCACCATATATTTT
CDR3 protein: CASSARDRGAGCTIYF

CDR3 length: 15
J gene: TRBJ2-2
V gene: TRBV5-1
D gene: TRBD2
clone size: -
CDR3 DNA: TGCGCCAGCAGCCGGATAGCGGGGGGCACCGGGGAGCTGTTTTTT
CDR3 protein: CASSRIAGGTGELFF

CDR3 length: 11
J gene: TRBJ1-2
V gene: TRBV9
D gene: TRBD1
clone size: -
CDR3 DNA: TGTGCCAGCAGCCCCGGGACAGAAGGTGGCTTC
CDR3 protein: CASSPGTEGGF

CDR3 length: 14
J gene: TRBJ1-4
V gene: TRBV5-1
D gene: -
clone size: -
CDR3 DNA: TGCGCCAGCAGCCCGGTTGGGGAGAATGAAAAACTGTTTTTT
CDR3 protein: CASSPVGENEKLFF

CDR3 length: 14
J gene: TRBJ1-3
V gene: TRBV4-1
D gene: -
clone size: -
CDR3 DNA: TGCGCCAGCAGCCAAGATCCCATTGGAAACACCATATATTTT
CDR3 protein: CASSQDPIGNTIYF

CDR3 length: 14
J gene: TRBJ2-3
V gene: TRBV7-3
D gene: -
clone size: few
CDR3 DNA: TGTGCCAGCAGCTCCAACGGGGTCCGGGATACGCAGTATTTT
CDR3 protein: CASSSNGVRDTQYF

CDR3 length: 16
J gene: TRBJ1-4
V gene: TRBV7-9
D gene: TRBD1
clone size: -
CDR3 DNA: TGTGCCAGCAGCTTGGGGACAGGGTTTTCTAATGAAAAACTGTTTTTT
CDR3 protein: CASSLGTGFSNEKLFF

CDR3 length: 16
J gene: TRBJ2-1
V gene: TRBV5-1
D gene: -
clone size: -
CDR3 DNA: TGCGCCAGCAGCCCAGTCATTGGGGGGGCAAACAATGAGCAGTTCTTC
CDR3 protein: CASSPVIGGANNEQFF

CDR3 length: 13
J gene: TRBJ2-7
V gene: TRBV27
D gene: -
clone size: -
CDR3 DNA: TGTGCCAGCAGTTTGAGGTGGACCTACGAGCAGTACTTC
CDR3 protein: CASSLRWTYEQYF

CDR3 length: 13
J gene: TRBJ2-2
V gene: TRBV12-3/TRBV12-4
D gene: -
clone size: -
CDR3 DNA: TGTGCCAGCAGTTTCCGGCTAGACGGGGAGCTGTTTTTT
CDR3 protein: CASSFRLDGELFF

CDR3 length: 13
J gene: TRBJ2-7
V gene: TRBV27
D gene: -
clone size: -
CDR3 DNA: TGTGCCAGCAGTTTGGGCCGAGTCTACGAGCAGTACTTC
CDR3 protein: CASSLGRVYEQYF